This T cell receptor (beta chain) stems from a study of CD8 T cells in Susac syndrome. Study as a whole: Blood was drawn from Susac syndrome patients while they were therapy-naive, on corticosteroids, or on intravenous immunoglobulin alone.

The patients with Susac syndrome were individuals who fulfilled the recently defined diagnostic criteria for disease that was either definite or probable. This CDR3 is 15 amino acids long. Germline V gives CDR1 PRHDT, CDR2 FYEKMQ (reference sequence). Deletions cut 4 bases from V and 2 bases from J, with 15 bases between. RNA was extracted with the RNeasy kit, and a quantity of roughly 0.45 to 1 ug was reverse transcribed using random hexamers. A multiplex approach, immunoSEQ multiplex PCR, amplified TCR beta CDR3 across 54 Vbeta and 13 Jbeta. One entry per CDR3 protein, called by TCRdb with MiXCR from the immunoSEQ multiplex PCR reads. The sample contains some 100,000 distinct CDR3 sequences, roughly 96% of which appear only once.

V gene TRBV13 combines with J gene TRBJ2-7; D is uncertain. The receptor's source is a human donor with Susac syndrome. The source material was CD8+ T cells from PBMCs. CDR3 amino acids: CASSYASGRTYEQYF. CDR3 in DNA: TGTGCCAGCAGCTATGCTTCCGGGCGGACCTACGAGCAGTACTTC.